The 13 T cell receptor beta chains reported below all come from one sample, sequenced in a study of control samples from healthy donors and cancer patients. Some clones are missing from TCRdb's copy, which holds only in-frame ones; the method was immunoSEQ multiplex PCR. The sample includes about 120,000 clones, 85% to 95% seen only once; the top ten take 1.7%. The sample comprised PBMCs. All receptors come from a man aged 50-60 years with head and neck cancer.

The gene calls are TRBV7-3 and TRBJ1-2; a possible D gene is TRBD1 (6 bases). Germline CDR1 is SGHTA and CDR2 is FQGTGA. CDR3 length: 17 residues. Trimming left V 5 bases short and J 0 bases short, with 19 bases between. CDR3 region: CASSPFGGRESNYGYTF. The CDR3, as DNA: TGTGCCAGCAGCCCATTTGGGGGCAGGGAATCTAACTATGGCTACACCTTC. Using reference TRBV7-3 and TRBJ1-2 for the parts outside the CDR3, the full variable domain is GAGVSQTPSNKVTEKGKYVELRCDPISGHTALYWYRQSLGQGPEFLIYFQGTGAADDSGLPNDRFFAVRPEGSVSTLKIQRTERGDSAVYLCASSPFGGRESNYGYTFGSGTRLTVV.

This clone was seen a few times. The V call is TRBV7-2, the J call TRBJ2-3; the D gene is possibly TRBD1 (6 bases). CDR1 is SGHTA, CDR2 FQGNSA, per germline. The germline V and J ends were trimmed by 2 bases and 4 bases, with 13 bases remaining between them. CDR3 length: 15 residues. The CDR3 DNA is TGTGCCAGCAGCTTACAACAGGGCAGCGCAGATACGCAGTATTTT. Amino acid sequence: CASSLQQGSADTQYF.

The chain couples TRBV6-1 to TRBJ2-3; 8 bases match TRBD1. The ends lost 4 bases at V and 2 bases at J; junction bases unmatched: 11. Germline CDR1 MNHNS, CDR2 SASEGT. The CDR3 covers 17 residues. CDR3 in amino acids: CASSGLWTGLFTDTQYF. The DNA for the CDR3 is TGTGCCAGCAGTGGCTTGTGGACAGGGCTTTTCACAGATACGCAGTATTTT.

This clone was detected only once. The chain combines TRBV5-8 with TRBJ2-7, with D possibly being TRBD2 (5 bases). The CDR3 is made up of 15 amino acids. Trimming shortened V by 0 bases and J by 0 bases, and 10 bases separated the two germline ends. Germline values: CDR1 SGHTS, CDR2 YDEGEE. CDR3 loop: CASSLGSGLSYEQYF. CDR3 DNA sequence: TGTGCCAGCAGCTTGGGAAGCGGCCTCTCCTACGAGCAGTACTTC.

The chain couples TRBV28 to TRBJ1-5; the D is unclear. V lost 6 bases and J 2 bases, leaving 20 bases between the germline ends. The CDR3 is 17 residues long. Germline assignment: CDR1 MDHEN and CDR2 SYDVKM. The CDR3 DNA follows: TGTGCCAGCAGCCATCTAACGACGGCAGCACGCAATCAGCCCCAGCATTTT. Encoded protein: CASSHLTTAARNQPQHF.

As to this clone: Other DNA sequences within the sample encode an identical CDR3. The chain is built from TRBV28 and TRBJ1-5; D unresolved. V was trimmed by 2 bases and J by 10 bases, leaving 3 bases between them. Germline V gene lookup returns CDR1 MDHEN and CDR2 SYDVKM. The CDR3 consists of 10 residues. CDR3 bases: TGTGCCAGCAGTTTAAGACCCCAGCATTTT. It encodes CASSLRPQHF.

The chain is built from TRBV7-3 and TRBJ1-2; D is uncertain. V lost 2 bases and J 4 bases, leaving 11 bases between the germline ends. The CDR3 covers 14 residues. Germline V gene data show CDR1 as SGHTA and CDR2 as FQGTGA. DNA of the CDR3: TGTGCCAGCAGCTTAGACGGGCGATCCTATGGCTACACCTTC. Translating gives CASSLDGRSYGYTF. Using reference TRBV7-3 and TRBJ1-2 for the parts outside the CDR3, the full variable domain is GAGVSQTPSNKVTEKGKYVELRCDPISGHTALYWYRQSLGQGPEFLIYFQGTGAADDSGLPNDRFFAVRPEGSVSTLKIQRTERGDSAVYLCASSLDGRSYGYTFGSGTRLTVV.

V gene TRBV7-8 combines with J gene TRBJ2-3; no clear D. The V gene's germline CDR1 is SGHVS and CDR2 FQNEAQ. V was cut by 6 bases and J by 6 bases, with 7 bases left in between. There are 11 residues in the CDR3. The CDR3 DNA is TGTGCCAGCAGGTCCAGGGATACGCAGTATTTT. Translation gives CASRSRDTQYF.

The rearrangement joins TRBV27 to TRBJ2-7; D is perhaps TRBD1 (6 bases). The CDR3 has 15 residues. Germline-derived CDR1 and CDR2 are MNHEY and SMNVEV (reference sequence). Trimming took off 5 bases at V and 1 base at J, with 15 bases between the two ends. CDR3: CASSKLDSLSYEQYF. The CDR3 DNA sequence: TGTGCCAGCAGTAAACTGGACAGCCTATCCTACGAGCAGTACTTC.

V and J are TRBV5-1 and TRBJ2-3; 8 positions agree with TRBD1. There are 14 residues in the CDR3. The ends lost 4 bases at V and 4 bases at J; junction bases unmatched: 5. CDR1 is SGHRS and CDR2 is YFSETQ in the germline V gene. The CDR3 sequence is CASSIRGLADTQYF. The CDR3 bases are TGCGCCAGCAGCATCAGGGGGCTAGCAGATACGCAGTATTTT.

Comment on this clone: One end of the junction is discordant with germline, which a read error may explain. This rearrangement joins TRBV28 to TRBJ1-6; D is undetermined. Per the germline V gene, CDR1 is MDHEN and CDR2 is SYDVKM. The CDR3 is 16 amino acids. CDR3 nucleotide sequence: TGTGCCAGCCGTTTAAGCGACAACCCCCGGGGTTCACCCCTCCACTTT. Translation: CASRLSDNPRGSPLHF.

Written as DNA, the CDR3 is TGTGCCAGCAGCTTACGGGACAGGGGGCTCTATGGCTACACCTTC. This translates into CASSLRDRGLYGYTF. The chain is built from TRBV7-2 and TRBJ1-2, with 12 bases aligning to TRBD1. Germline trimming cut 2 bases from V and 4 bases from J; bases unmatched to any gene: 2. This CDR3 region has 15 residues. Germline lookup yields CDR1 SGHTA and CDR2 FQGNSA.

The V gene is TRBV10-3, the J gene TRBJ2-1; 11 bases are shared with TRBD2. This CDR3 has 15 amino acids. V was clipped by 3 bases and J by 7 bases; unmatched bases: 5. Germline loops: CDR1 ENHRY, CDR2 SYGVKD. CDR3 amino acids: CAISDELAGENEQFF. The CDR3 nucleotides read TGTGCCATCAGTGATGAACTAGCGGGGGAGAATGAGCAGTTCTTC.